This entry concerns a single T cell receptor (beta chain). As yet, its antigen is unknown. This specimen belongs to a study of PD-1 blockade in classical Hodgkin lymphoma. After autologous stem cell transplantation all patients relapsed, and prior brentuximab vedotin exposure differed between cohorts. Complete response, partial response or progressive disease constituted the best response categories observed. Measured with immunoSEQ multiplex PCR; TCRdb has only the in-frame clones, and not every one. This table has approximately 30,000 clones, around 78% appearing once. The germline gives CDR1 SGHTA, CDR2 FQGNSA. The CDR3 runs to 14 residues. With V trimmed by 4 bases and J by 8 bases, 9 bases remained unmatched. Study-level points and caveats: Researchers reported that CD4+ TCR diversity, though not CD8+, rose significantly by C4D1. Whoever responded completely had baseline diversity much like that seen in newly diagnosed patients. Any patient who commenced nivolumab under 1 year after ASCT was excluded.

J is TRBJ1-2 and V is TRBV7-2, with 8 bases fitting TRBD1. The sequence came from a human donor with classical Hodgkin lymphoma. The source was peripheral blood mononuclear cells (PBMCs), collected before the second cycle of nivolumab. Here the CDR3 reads CASSYGDRGRGYTF. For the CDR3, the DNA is TGTGCCAGCAGCTACGGTGACAGGGGACGAGGCTACACCTTC.